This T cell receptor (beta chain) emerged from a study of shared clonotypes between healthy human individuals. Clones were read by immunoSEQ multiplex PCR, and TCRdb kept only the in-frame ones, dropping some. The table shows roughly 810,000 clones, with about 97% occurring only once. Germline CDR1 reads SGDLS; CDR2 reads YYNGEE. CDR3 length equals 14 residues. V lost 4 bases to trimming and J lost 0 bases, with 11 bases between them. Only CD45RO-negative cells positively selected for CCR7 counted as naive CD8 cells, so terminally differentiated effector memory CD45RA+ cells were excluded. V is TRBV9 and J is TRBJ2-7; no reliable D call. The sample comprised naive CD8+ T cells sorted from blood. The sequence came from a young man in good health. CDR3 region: CASSRTESSYEQYF. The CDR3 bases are TGTGCCAGCAGCCGGACCGAAAGCTCCTACGAGCAGTACTTC.